This TCR beta chain was documented in a study of cytomegalovirus exposure and HLA in healthy donors. Study-level results: Specific recognition of CMV antigens was confirmed in vitro for a few chains (all CMV-associated).

For this clone: The antigen is not known. Other DNA sequences in the sample encode the same CDR3.

Clones were read by immunoSEQ multiplex PCR, and TCRdb kept only the in-frame ones, dropping some. The sample carries around 260,000 clones, 90% recorded once. The CDR3 is made up of 12 amino acids. In germline, CDR1 is MNHEY, CDR2 SMNVEV (reference sequence). V was pared by 3 bases and J by 5 bases, with 4 bases between. The chain recombines TRBV27 with TRBJ2-2; D is undetermined. The source of this sequence is a woman aged 25 to 39 in good health and CMV-seronegative. Sequencing used PBMCs. The CDR3 sequence: CASSFGTGELFF. DNA for the CDR3: TGTGCCAGCAGTTTCGGTACCGGGGAGCTGTTTTTT.